The clone carrying this TCR beta chain was seen at least ten times. Its cognate antigen is unknown. This CDR3 has 12 amino acids. Germline-derived CDR1 and CDR2 are MDHEN and SYDVKM. The V and J ends lost 10 bases and 1 base respectively, with 5 bases between them. The data were obtained in a study of beta chain features in type 1 diabetes. Study-level results: Naive, central memory and regulatory TCRB repertoires appeared more similar among patients than healthy donors.

Every bit of the isolated RNA underwent reverse transcription, so sequencing read expressed TCRB transcripts. Using immunoSEQ multiplex PCR, the repertoire was profiled, and TCRdb retains in-frame clones only, with some absent. The sample records about 150,000 clones, approximately 10% being singletons. The chain links TRBV28 to TRBJ2-6; D is unresolved. The specimen sequenced was central memory CD4+ T cells from blood. This receptor was identified in a young man in good health. The CDR3 coding sequence is TGTGCCACTCTTTCTGGGGCCAACGTCCTGACTTTC. Translating it yields CATLSGANVLTF.